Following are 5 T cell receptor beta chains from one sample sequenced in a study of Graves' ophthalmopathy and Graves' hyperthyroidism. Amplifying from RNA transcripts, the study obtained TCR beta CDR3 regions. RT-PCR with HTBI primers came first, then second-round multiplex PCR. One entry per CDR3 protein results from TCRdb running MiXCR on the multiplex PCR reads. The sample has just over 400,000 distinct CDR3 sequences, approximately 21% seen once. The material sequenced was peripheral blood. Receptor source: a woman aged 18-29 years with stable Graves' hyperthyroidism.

DNA for the CDR3: TGTGCCAGCAGCCTACGACAGTATGACTATGGCTACACCTTC. This codes for CASSLRQYDYGYTF. V gene TRBV11-2 combines with J gene TRBJ2-4; tentatively, D is TRBD1 (5 bases). The closer fit of TRBJ1-2 to the DNA end suggests the J call may be wrong. Germline-derived CDR1 and CDR2 are SGHAT and FQNNGV. This CDR3 has 14 residues.

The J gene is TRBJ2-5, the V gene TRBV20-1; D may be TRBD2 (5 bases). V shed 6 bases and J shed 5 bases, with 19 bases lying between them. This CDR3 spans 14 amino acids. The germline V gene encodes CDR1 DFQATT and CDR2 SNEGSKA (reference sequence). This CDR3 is CSAETDSSKETQYF. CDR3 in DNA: TGCAGTGCCGAGACGGACTCATCTAAGGAGACCCAGTACTTC.

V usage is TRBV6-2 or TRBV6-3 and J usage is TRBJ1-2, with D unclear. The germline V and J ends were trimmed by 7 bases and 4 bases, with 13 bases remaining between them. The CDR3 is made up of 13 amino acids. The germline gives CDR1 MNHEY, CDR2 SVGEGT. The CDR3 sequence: CASNRLTGYGYTF. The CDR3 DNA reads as TGTGCCAGCAATCGGTTAACCGGCTATGGCTACACCTTC.

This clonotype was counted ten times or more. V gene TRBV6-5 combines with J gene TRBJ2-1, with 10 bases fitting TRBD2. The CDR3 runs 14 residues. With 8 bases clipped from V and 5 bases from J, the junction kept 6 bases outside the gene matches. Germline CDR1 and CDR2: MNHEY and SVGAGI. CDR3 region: CASVFLAGDNEQFF. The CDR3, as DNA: TGTGCCAGCGTTTTTCTAGCGGGAGACAATGAGCAGTTCTTC.

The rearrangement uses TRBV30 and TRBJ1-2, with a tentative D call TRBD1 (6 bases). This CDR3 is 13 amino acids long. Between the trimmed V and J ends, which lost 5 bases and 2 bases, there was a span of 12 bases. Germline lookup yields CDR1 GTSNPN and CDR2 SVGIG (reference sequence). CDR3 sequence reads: CAWHRQENYGYTF. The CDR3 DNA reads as TGTGCCTGGCACCGACAGGAAAACTATGGCTACACCTTC.